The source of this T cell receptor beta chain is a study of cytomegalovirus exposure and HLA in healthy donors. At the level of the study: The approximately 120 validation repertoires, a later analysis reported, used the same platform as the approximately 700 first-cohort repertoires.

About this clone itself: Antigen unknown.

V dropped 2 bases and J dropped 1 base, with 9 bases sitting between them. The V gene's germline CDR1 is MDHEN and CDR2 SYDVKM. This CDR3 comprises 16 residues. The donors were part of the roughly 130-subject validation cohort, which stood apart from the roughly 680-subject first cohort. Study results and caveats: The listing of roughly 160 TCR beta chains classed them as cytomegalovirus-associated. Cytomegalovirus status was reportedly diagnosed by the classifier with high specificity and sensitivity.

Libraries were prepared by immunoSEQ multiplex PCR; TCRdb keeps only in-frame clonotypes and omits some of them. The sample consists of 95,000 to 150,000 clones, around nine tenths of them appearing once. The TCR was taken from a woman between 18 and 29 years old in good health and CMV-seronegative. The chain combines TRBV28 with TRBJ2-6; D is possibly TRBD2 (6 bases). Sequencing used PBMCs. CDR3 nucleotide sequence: TGTGCCAGCAGTTTACCACGGGGGTCTGGGGCCAACGTCCTGACTTTC. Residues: CASSLPRGSGANVLTF.